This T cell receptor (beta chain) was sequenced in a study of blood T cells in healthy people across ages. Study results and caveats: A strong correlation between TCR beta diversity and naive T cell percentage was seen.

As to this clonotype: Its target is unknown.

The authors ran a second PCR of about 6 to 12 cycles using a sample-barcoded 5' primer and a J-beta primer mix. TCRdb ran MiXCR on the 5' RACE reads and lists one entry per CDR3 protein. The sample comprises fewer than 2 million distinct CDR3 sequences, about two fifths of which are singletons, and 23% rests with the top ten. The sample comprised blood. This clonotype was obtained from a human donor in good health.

This CDR3 reads CSVRQWASYEQYF. The CDR3 bases are TGCAGCGTAAGACAGTGGGCCTCCTACGAGCAGTACTTC. The V call is TRBV29-1, the J call TRBJ2-7; perhaps TRBD1 as D (5 bases). Germline CDR1 is SQVTM and CDR2 is ANQGSEA. This CDR3 is 13 amino acids long. Between the trimmed V and J ends, which lost 6 bases and 0 bases, there was a span of 12 bases.